The 15 T cell receptor beta chains below all came from one sample that was sequenced in a study of CD8 T cells in Susac syndrome (dated by TCRdb to about 2019). Receptor amplification or capture employed the immunoSEQ multiplex PCR assay. RNA was extracted using the RNeasy kit, and about 0.45 to 1 ug of the RNA was reverse transcribed with random hexamers. TCRdb reprocessed the public reads (quality trimming at Q25 with fastp, clone calling with MiXCR) and kept in-frame beta chains. When rows share a CDR3 protein, they turn into one entry using the most common DNA and genes. The table for this sample lists some 200,000 distinct CDR3 sequences; 95% of them were counted only once. The ten largest clonotypes hold around 0.16% of the sample. Input material: CD8+ T cells from PBMCs. These TCRs come from a human donor with Susac syndrome.

This chain links TRBV7-3 with TRBJ1-2; weak D call: TRBD1 (5 bases). Germline V lookup: CDR1 SGHTA, CDR2 FQGTGA. V was clipped by 3 bases and J by 6 bases, with 14 bases between them. The CDR3 loop spans 14 amino acids. CDR3 coding DNA: TGTGCCAGCAGCTTTGGGGGTCCTGGACATGGCTACACCTTC. Translating it yields CASSFGGPGHGYTF.

This rearrangement joins TRBV11-2 to TRBJ2-3, with D maybe TRBD1 (6 bases). Germline lookup yields CDR1 SGHAT and CDR2 FQNNGV. With 7 bases removed from V and 2 bases from J, the gap between germline ends came to 16 bases. The CDR3 is 15 amino acids. The CDR3 reads CASTNFQGFTDTQYF. As DNA, the CDR3 is TGTGCCAGCACCAACTTCCAGGGGTTCACAGATACGCAGTATTTT.

This chain connects TRBV20-1 to TRBJ2-7; 7 bases line up with TRBD1. V lost 7 bases and J lost 0; bases outside the gene matches: 6. Germline CDR1 DFQATT, CDR2 SNEGSKA (reference sequence). The CDR3 consists of 13 residues. The CDR3 DNA reads as TGCAGTGTCGAAGCAGGGGGCTCCTACGAGCAGTACTTC. Its translation is CSVEAGGSYEQYF.

The J gene is TRBJ1-1, the V gene TRBV29-1, with no clear D. CDR1 SQVTM and CDR2 ANQGSEA come from the germline V gene. The CDR3 contains 11 residues. V was shortened by 7 bases and J by 5 bases, with 11 bases between the two germline ends. DNA of the CDR3: TGCAGCGCACGAGAGAGAACTGAAGCTTTCTTT. Its translation: CSARERTEAFF.

The chain recombines TRBV27 with TRBJ2-1, with TRBD1 matching 10 bases. The CDR3 totals 17 residues. V lost 2 bases and J lost 11; bases outside the gene matches: 15. Germline V gene data show CDR1 as MNHEY and CDR2 as SMNVEV (reference sequence). This CDR3 reads CASSLLRGQGMSEKQFF. The CDR3 coding sequence is TGTGCCAGCAGTTTACTAAGGGGACAGGGGATGTCCGAGAAGCAGTTCTTC.

This clonotype was observed a single time. V is TRBV2 and J is TRBJ2-7; D is uncertain. The CDR3 has 14 amino acids. Trimming removed 0 bases from V and 6 bases from J, with 12 bases in between. Germline V CDR1 and CDR2: SNHLY, FYNNEI. CDR3 sequence: CASSEAGTTGEQYF. The CDR3 bases are TGTGCCAGCAGTGAAGCTGGCACTACGGGCGAGCAGTACTTC.

V gene TRBV20-1 combines with J gene TRBJ1-2; D remains unclear. The ends were cut back, 2 bases at V and 1 base at J, with 11 bases in the middle. CDR1 is DFQATT and CDR2 is SNEGSKA in the germline V gene (reference sequence). The CDR3 sequence is 14 residues long. The DNA for the CDR3 is TGCAGTGCTAGATCCGGGATCGATAACTATGGCTACACCTTC. This sequence encodes CSARSGIDNYGYTF.

Concerning this clonotype: One end of the junction fails to match germline, which may point to a read error. V usage is TRBV2 and J usage is TRBJ2-1, with TRBD2 as a possible D gene (5 bases). The CDR3 loop spans 13 amino acids. The germline V gene encodes CDR1 SNHLY and CDR2 FYNNEI. CDR3 coding DNA: TGTGCCAGCAGTCAAGCGGCGTACAATGAGCAGTTCTTC. Its protein product is CASSQAAYNEQFF.

The genes are TRBV18 and TRBJ1-2; D not resolved. Germline V gene data show CDR1 as KGHSH and CDR2 as LQKENI. The CDR3 runs 13 residues. The ends were cut back, 6 bases at V and 2 bases at J, with 10 bases in the middle. In DNA form, the CDR3 reads TGTGCCAGCTCCCCGAATGACAACTATGGCTACACCTTC. Residues: CASSPNDNYGYTF.

The V gene is TRBV15, the J gene TRBJ2-7; 12 nucleotides align to TRBD2. This CDR3 is 16 amino acids long. Germline lookup yields CDR1 LNHNV and CDR2 YYDKDF (reference sequence). V lost 1 base and J lost 0; bases outside the gene matches: 1. The CDR3, as DNA: TGTGCCACCAGCAGAGGACTAGCGGGAGTCTCCTACGAGCAGTACTTC. Amino acids: CATSRGLAGVSYEQYF. Full variable domain (remainder filled in from reference TRBV15 and TRBJ2-7): DAMVIQNPRYQVTQFGKPVTLSCSQTLNHNVMYWYQQKSSQAPKLLFHYYDKDFNNEADTPDNFQSRRPNTSFCFLDIRSPGLGDTAMYLCATSRGLAGVSYEQYFGPGTRLTVT.

The chain employs TRBV15 and TRBJ2-5; TRBD2 might be the D (5 bases). Trimming took 1 base from V and 7 from J, leaving 7 bases between them. The CDR3 has 12 residues. Germline CDR1 and CDR2: LNHNV and YYDKDF (reference sequence). The CDR3 coding sequence is TGTGCCACCAGCAGAGCGGCGGGGACCCAGTACTTC. Translated: CATSRAAGTQYF.

The chain links TRBV5-4 to TRBJ2-5, with 7 bases fitting TRBD2. Germline CDR1 SGHNT, CDR2 YYREEE (reference sequence). The V gene end was trimmed by 4 bases and the J gene end by 5 bases; junction bases not matched to a gene: 5. This CDR3 is 13 amino acids long. This chain's CDR3 is CASSTGLDETQYF. The CDR3 DNA reads TGTGCCAGCAGCACCGGACTAGACGAGACCCAGTACTTC. Using reference TRBV5-4 and TRBJ2-5 for the parts outside the CDR3, the full variable domain is ETGVTQSPTHLIKTRGQQVTLRCSSQSGHNTVSWYQQALGQGPQFIFQYYREEENGRGNFPPRFSGLQFPNYSSELNVNALELDDSALYLCASSTGLDETQYFGPGTRLLVL.

The rearrangement joins TRBV5-1 to TRBJ1-6, with 9 nucleotides matching TRBD1. Trimming at V came to 0 bases and at J to 4 bases, leaving 5 bases not matched to a gene. Germline values: CDR1 SGHRS, CDR2 YFSETQ. The CDR3 is 17 amino acids. The CDR3 sequence: CASSLDRGPTYNSPLHF. The CDR3 region has the DNA TGCGCCAGCAGCTTGGACAGGGGGCCGACGTATAATTCACCCCTCCACTTT.

V gene TRBV9 combines with J gene TRBJ1-5, with TRBD1 matching 7 bases. The CDR3 consists of 16 residues. CDR1 SGDLS and CDR2 YYNGEE come from the germline V gene. Germline trimming cut 3 bases from V and 2 bases from J; bases unmatched to any gene: 8. The DNA for the CDR3 is TGTGCCAGCAGCGCCGATACAGGGGTGGGCAATCAGCCCCAGCATTTT. This codes for CASSADTGVGNQPQHF.

The chain carries TRBV20-1 and TRBJ1-1; no clear D gene. V shed 6 bases and J shed 5 bases, with 16 bases lying between them. Germline V CDR1 and CDR2: DFQATT, SNEGSKA (reference sequence). CDR3 size: 13 residues. CDR3 amino acids: CSAAAGKGTEAFF. The CDR3 DNA reads TGCAGTGCCGCCGCCGGGAAAGGGACTGAAGCTTTCTTT.